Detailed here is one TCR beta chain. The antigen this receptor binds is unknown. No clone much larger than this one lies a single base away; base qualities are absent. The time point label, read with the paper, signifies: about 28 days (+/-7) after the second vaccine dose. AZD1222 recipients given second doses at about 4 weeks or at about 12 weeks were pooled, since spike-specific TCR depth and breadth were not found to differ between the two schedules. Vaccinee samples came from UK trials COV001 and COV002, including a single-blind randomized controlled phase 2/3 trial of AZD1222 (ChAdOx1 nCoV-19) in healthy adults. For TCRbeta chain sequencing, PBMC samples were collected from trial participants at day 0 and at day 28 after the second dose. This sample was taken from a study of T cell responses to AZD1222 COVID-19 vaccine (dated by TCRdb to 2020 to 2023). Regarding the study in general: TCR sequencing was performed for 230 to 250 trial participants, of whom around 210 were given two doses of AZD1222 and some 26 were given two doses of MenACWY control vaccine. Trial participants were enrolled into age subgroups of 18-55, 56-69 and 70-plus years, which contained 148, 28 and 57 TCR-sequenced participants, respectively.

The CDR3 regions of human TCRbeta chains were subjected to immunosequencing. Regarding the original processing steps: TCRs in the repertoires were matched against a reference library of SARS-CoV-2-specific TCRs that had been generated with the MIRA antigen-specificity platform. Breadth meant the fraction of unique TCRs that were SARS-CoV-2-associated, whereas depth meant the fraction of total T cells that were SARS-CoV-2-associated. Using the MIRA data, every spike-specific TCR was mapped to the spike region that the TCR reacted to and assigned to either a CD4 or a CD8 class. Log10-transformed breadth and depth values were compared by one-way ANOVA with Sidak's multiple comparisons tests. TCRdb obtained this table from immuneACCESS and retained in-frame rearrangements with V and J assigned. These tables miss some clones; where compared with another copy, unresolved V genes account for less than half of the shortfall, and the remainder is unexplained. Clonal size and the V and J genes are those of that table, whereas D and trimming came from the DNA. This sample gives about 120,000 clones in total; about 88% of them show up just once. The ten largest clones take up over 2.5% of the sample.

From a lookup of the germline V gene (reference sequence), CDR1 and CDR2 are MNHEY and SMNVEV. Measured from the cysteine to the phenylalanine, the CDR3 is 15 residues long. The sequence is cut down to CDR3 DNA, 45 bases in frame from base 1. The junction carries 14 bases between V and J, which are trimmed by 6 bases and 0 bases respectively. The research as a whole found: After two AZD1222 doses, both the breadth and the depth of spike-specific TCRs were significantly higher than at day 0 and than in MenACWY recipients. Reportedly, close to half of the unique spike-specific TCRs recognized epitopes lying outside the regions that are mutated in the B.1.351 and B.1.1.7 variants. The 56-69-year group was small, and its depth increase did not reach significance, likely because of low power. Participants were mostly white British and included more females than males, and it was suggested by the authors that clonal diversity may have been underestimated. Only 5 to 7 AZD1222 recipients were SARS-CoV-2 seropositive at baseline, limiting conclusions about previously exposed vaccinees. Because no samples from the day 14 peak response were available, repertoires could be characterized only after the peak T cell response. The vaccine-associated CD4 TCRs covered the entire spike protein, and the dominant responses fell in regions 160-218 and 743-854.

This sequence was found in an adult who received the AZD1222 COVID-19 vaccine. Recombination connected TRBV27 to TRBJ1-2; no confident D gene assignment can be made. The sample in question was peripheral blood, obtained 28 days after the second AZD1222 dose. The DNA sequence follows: TGTGCCAGCAGAGCAAACCCTTTATCTAACTATGGCTACACCTTC. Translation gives CASRANPLSNYGYTF.